These T cell receptor beta chains were read from a single sample in a study of cytomegalovirus exposure and HLA in healthy donors. Repertoires were generated with immunoSEQ multiplex PCR, while TCRdb's copy carries only in-frame clones and drops some. This table holds 20,000 to 30,000 clones, 70% found once. The sample comprised PBMCs. Receptors originate from a woman between 50 and 59 years old in good health and CMV-seronegative. Both conserved end residues are part of each CDR3. Each record gives: D gene, J gene, V gene, clone size, CDR3 DNA, CDR3 protein. A D gene is named only where the DNA matches it firmly. Where a row states a size, it is once, few, many or the class of an expanded clone; other rows omit it.

>TRBD2|TRBJ2-3|TRBV6-1|few
TGTGCCAGCAGTGGACTAGCGGGAGGGCCAGATACGCAGTATTTT
CASSGLAGGPDTQYF
>.|TRBJ1-1|TRBV29-1|.
TGCAGCGTTGCGGAGCCCGGAGGCGCTGAAGCTTTCTTT
CSVAEPGGAEAFF
>TRBD1|TRBJ2-1|TRBV7-3|.
TGTGCCAGCAGCGACAGGGACCTGAGGAATGAGCAGTTCTTC
CASSDRDLRNEQFF
>TRBD2|TRBJ2-2|TRBV29-1|.
TGCAGCGTTGAGGTCCTAGCGGGGTACACCGGGGAGCTGTTTTTT
CSVEVLAGYTGELFF
>TRBD2|TRBJ2-3|TRBV9|few
TGTGCCAGCAGCGGAATCGGACTAGCCACGCAGTATTTT
CASSGIGLATQYF
>TRBD2|TRBJ2-1|TRBV4-2|.
TGTGCCAGCAGCGTAACTAGCGGGAATTTATACAATGAGCAGTTCTTC
CASSVTSGNLYNEQFF
>.|TRBJ1-1|TRBV5-1|once
TGCGCCAGCAGCCCAATGGGGGGGGTGAGTACTGAAGCTTTCTTT
CASSPMGGVSTEAFF
>.|TRBJ1-3|TRBV10-3|few
TGTGCCATCAGTGAGCTGGGAAACACCATATATTTT
CAISELGNTIYF
>.|TRBJ1-1|TRBV20-1|few
TGCAGTGCGACCGGGGGAGCTTTCTTT
CSATGGAFF
>TRBD1|TRBJ1-1|TRBV13|.
TGTGCCAGCAGCCTCGGACAGGGAGCTTTCTTT
CASSLGQGAFF
>.|TRBJ1-5|TRBV2|.
TGTGCCAGCAGTGGCGGGAATAGCAATCAGCCCCAGCATTTT
CASSGGNSNQPQHF
>.|TRBJ1-2|TRBV7-9|few
TGTGCCAGCAGCTTAGGGGACACTAACTATGGCTACACCTTC
CASSLGDTNYGYTF
>TRBD1|TRBJ1-2|TRBV19|few
TGTGCCAGTAGTATGGGGACAGGCTTTGGCTACACCTTC
CASSMGTGFGYTF
>.|TRBJ2-1|TRBV29-1|once
TGCAGCGGGAGAACCTACAATGAGCAGTTCTTC
CSGRTYNEQFF
>TRBD1|TRBJ2-7|TRBV10-3|.
TGTGCCACCGGGACAGCCTACGAGCAGTACTTC
CATGTAYEQYF
>.|TRBJ1-1|TRBV29-1|.
TGCAGCGCCCAGGGTGGCGTGAACACTGAAGCTTTCTTT
CSAQGGVNTEAFF
>TRBD1|TRBJ2-5|TRBV29-1|.
TGCAGCGCGACAGGGGGATTTGAGACCCAGTACTTC
CSATGGFETQYF
>.|TRBJ2-7|TRBV7-6|.
TGTGCCAGCAGCTTAGCGGGGGGAACCCCTAACGAGCAGTACTTC
CASSLAGGTPNEQYF